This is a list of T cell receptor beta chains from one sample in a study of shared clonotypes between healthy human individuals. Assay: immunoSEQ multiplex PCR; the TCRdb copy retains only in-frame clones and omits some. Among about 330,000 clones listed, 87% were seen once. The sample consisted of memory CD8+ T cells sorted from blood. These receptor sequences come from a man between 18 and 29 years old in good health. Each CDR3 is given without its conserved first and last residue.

ASSPYSTGTSGRSAYEQY	TRBV13	TRBJ2-7
ASSVFPRYTGELF	TRBV9	TRBJ2-2
ASSLNGPDQWGYT	TRBV7-9	TRBJ1-2
ASSGLITDTQY	TRBV6-1	TRBJ2-3
ASVRQGVHEQY	TRBV25-1	TRBJ2-7
ASTAGTPTGELF	TRBV6-6	TRBJ2-2
ASSVGPTPGGGYEQY	TRBV9	TRBJ2-7
ASSFVSTYEQY	TRBV11-2	TRBJ2-7
ASSELAGSDEQY	TRBV2	TRBJ2-7
ASSQDQRPSNEQF	TRBV4-1	TRBJ2-1
SPRAGLEDTQY	TRBV29-1	TRBJ2-3
ASSWSSSTDTQY	TRBV6-5	TRBJ2-3
ASSVGPAGAYTEAF	TRBV9	TRBJ1-1
ASSLSETQY	TRBV7-9	TRBJ2-5
ASSHTDGQPQH	TRBV18	TRBJ1-5
ASSLGRLTDTQY	TRBV5-1	TRBJ2-3
ASSLVVSPLESGEQY	TRBV7-8	TRBJ2-7
ASSRSKGALYEQY	TRBV7-9	TRBJ2-7
ASSPGSWNPYNEQF	TRBV11-2	TRBJ2-1
ASSDTLEQF	TRBV10-2	TRBJ2-1
ASSAEGAGGYEQY	TRBV11-2	TRBJ2-7
ATSRVRAAKNIQY	TRBV15	TRBJ2-4
ASSLDLTRGPSYNEQF	TRBV11-2	TRBJ2-1
ASQRRWSYEQY	TRBV16	TRBJ2-7
ASSLVGEAYEQY	TRBV7-4	TRBJ2-7
ASSQDITTDTQY	TRBV4-3	TRBJ2-3
ARRRDNEQF	TRBV19	TRBJ2-1
ASSLTPGGGDEQF	TRBV4-1	TRBJ2-1
ASSQMSGELF	TRBV13	TRBJ2-2
AWSPGEPYGYT	TRBV30	TRBJ1-2
ASSDSAEPVTGELF	TRBV7-9	TRBJ2-2
ASSERLAGYTGELF	TRBV10-2	TRBJ2-2
ASSSLALASANEQF	TRBV27	TRBJ2-1
ASSLTGNYGYT	TRBV27	TRBJ1-2
ASRSSGRPDYEQY	TRBV14	TRBJ2-7
ASSAWTSALYEQY	TRBV6-1	TRBJ2-7
ASRRQGDNEQF	TRBV5-1	TRBJ2-1
ASSQEREGREEVVTSRYKQY	TRBV4-3	TRBJ2-7
ASSPTDALTYEQY	TRBV7-2	TRBJ2-7
ASSLLNFRGAGDTQY	TRBV11-2	TRBJ2-3
SANGPYTDTQY	TRBV29-1	TRBJ2-3
ASSPPGTGINHEQY	TRBV7-9	TRBJ2-7
ASSLDSGKDTQY	TRBV5-1	TRBJ2-3
ACSTYWTGRPEAF	TRBV30	TRBJ1-1
ASSPINYRYQETQY	TRBV4-2	TRBJ2-5
ASSRADRGHSDTQY	TRBV6-6	TRBJ2-3
ASSGTGGLYNEQF	TRBV27	TRBJ2-1
ASSRGADTQY	TRBV4-3	TRBJ2-3
ASSQTSGSGYNEQF	TRBV4-1	TRBJ2-1
ASGLSGGTYEQY	TRBV12-5	TRBJ2-7
ASRGAHDEQY	TRBV2	TRBJ2-7
ASSYPDRGGGYT	TRBV28	TRBJ1-2
AIRGFSSTDTQY	TRBV28	TRBJ2-3